This T cell receptor beta chain emerged from a study of blood T cell repertoires in COVID-19. Turning to the study itself: Researchers got acute and convalescent COVID-19 samples from the United States, Italy and Spain. Sample material is recorded as cDNA or gDNA derived from T cells, B-cell-depleted T cells, or PBMCs.

Authors' processing steps: Amplification of reference gene primers was used by the study to estimate nucleated cell counts. Libraries were prepared by immunoSEQ multiplex PCR; TCRdb keeps only in-frame clonotypes and omits some of them. V and J calls and clone size are given by that table; D and trimming were obtained from the DNA. The sample holds about 110,000 clones, about 87% seen once. Per germline, CDR1 KGHSH and CDR2 LQKENI. The V and J ends lost 2 bases and 9 bases, in that order; junction bases with no gene match: 6. The CDR3 has 16 amino acids. The specimen was peripheral blood. The clonotype was recovered from a human donor in a cohort sampled during active COVID-19. The chain uses TRBV18 and TRBJ2-1; 14 nucleotides align to TRBD2. This CDR3 is CASSPTRLAGGFEQFF. The CDR3 nucleotides read TGTGCCAGCTCACCAACAAGACTAGCGGGGGGGTTTGAGCAGTTCTTC. The variable domain in full, with the rest retrieved from reference TRBV18 and TRBJ2-1, is NAGVMQNPRHLVRRRGQEARLRCSPMKGHSHVYWYRQLPEEGLKFMVYLQKENIIDESGMPKERFSAEFPKEGPSILRIQQVVRGDSAAYFCASSPTRLAGGFEQFFGPGTRLTVL.